These T cell receptor beta chains were read from a single sample in a study of cytomegalovirus exposure and HLA in healthy donors. Sequencing was performed with immunoSEQ multiplex PCR; in TCRdb, only in-frame clones are kept and a portion is missing. The data show about 150,000 clones, and the top ten clones hold around 1.5%. Sequenced: PBMCs. The receptors derive from a woman in her forties or fifties in good health and CMV-seronegative. Both conserved end residues are part of each CDR3. Each record gives: V gene, D gene, J gene, CDR3 DNA, CDR3 protein. The D gene is left open where the match is weak.

v_gene: TRBV4-2; d_gene: TRBD1; j_gene: TRBJ2-5; CDR3nt: TGTGCCAGCAGCCAGTATGGGACAGGGGGTTTAGAGACCCAGTACTTC; CDR3aa: CASSQYGTGGLETQYF
v_gene: TRBV10-3; d_gene: NA; j_gene: TRBJ2-3; CDR3nt: TGTGCCATCAGTTCGGGGGGCGGGTCTCCAGCTAGCACAGATACGCAGTATTTT; CDR3aa: CAISSGGGSPASTDTQYF
v_gene: TRBV18; d_gene: NA; j_gene: TRBJ2-7; CDR3nt: TGTGCCAGCTCACCACCAGAGGACTTTCACTACGAGCAGTACTTC; CDR3aa: CASSPPEDFHYEQYF
v_gene: TRBV4-2; d_gene: NA; j_gene: TRBJ2-5; CDR3nt: TGTGCCAGCAGCCAAGAGGTGAACAGGGAAGAGACCCAGTACTTC; CDR3aa: CASSQEVNREETQYF
v_gene: TRBV19; d_gene: TRBD1; j_gene: TRBJ1-1; CDR3nt: TGTGCCAGTAGTGCTCGACAGGGGGCCGGAGTGGAAGCTTTCTTT; CDR3aa: CASSARQGAGVEAFF
v_gene: TRBV5-4; d_gene: TRBD1; j_gene: TRBJ1-4; CDR3nt: TGTGCCAGCAGCCTAGGGGGCGGAAGAACTAATGAAAAACTGTTTTTT; CDR3aa: CASSLGGGRTNEKLFF
v_gene: TRBV11-2; d_gene: NA; j_gene: TRBJ2-1; CDR3nt: TGTGCCAGCAGCCTCGGTGGTGAGCAGTTCTTC; CDR3aa: CASSLGGEQFF
v_gene: TRBV6-5; d_gene: NA; j_gene: TRBJ2-2; CDR3nt: TGTGCCAGCAGCCTCGGACTCTCGAGTTTGGAGCTGTTTTTT; CDR3aa: CASSLGLSSLELFF
v_gene: TRBV5-6; d_gene: TRBD2; j_gene: TRBJ2-7; CDR3nt: TGTGCCAGCAGCTTGCTGTGGGGGACTAGCGGGGGAGCCAGCTACGAGCAGTACTTC; CDR3aa: CASSLLWGTSGGASYEQYF
v_gene: TRBV6-6; d_gene: TRBD1; j_gene: TRBJ2-1; CDR3nt: TGTGCCAGCAGTAAGGACAGGGACATCGGAGAGCAGTTCTTC; CDR3aa: CASSKDRDIGEQFF
v_gene: TRBV18; d_gene: TRBD1; j_gene: TRBJ2-7; CDR3nt: TGTGCCAGCTCACAGGGGACCGGGACAGGGTATTCCGAGCAGTACTTC; CDR3aa: CASSQGTGTGYSEQYF
v_gene: TRBV6-1; d_gene: TRBD1; j_gene: TRBJ1-1; CDR3nt: TGTGCCAGCAGACCTGGGACAGGGTTGGGCACTGAAGCTTTCTTT; CDR3aa: CASRPGTGLGTEAFF
v_gene: TRBV7-9; d_gene: NA; j_gene: TRBJ2-2; CDR3nt: TGTGCCAGCAGCGTAACTACAGGACCCACCGGGGAGCTGTTTTTT; CDR3aa: CASSVTTGPTGELFF
v_gene: TRBV7-3; d_gene: TRBD2; j_gene: TRBJ2-3; CDR3nt: TGTGCCAGCAGCTCGATTAGCGGGGACACAGATACGCAGTATTTT; CDR3aa: CASSSISGDTDTQYF